A selection of T cell receptor beta chains follows, all from one sample in a study of OX40 agonist ivuxolimab in advanced cancers. Libraries were prepared by immunoSEQ multiplex PCR; TCRdb keeps only in-frame clonotypes and omits some of them. The sample has tens of thousands of clones; 85% to 90% are singletons. The specimen comprised CD4+ or CD8+ T cells sorted from blood, sampled in a trial of the OX40 agonist ivuxolimab. The receptor set was obtained from an adult with an advanced solid tumor such as melanoma, head and neck, liver or kidney cancer. CDR3s include the opening cysteine and the closing phenylalanine or tryptophan. The order of the fields is CDR3 protein, V gene, clone size. Clone size is not always given. Where it is, it says once, few, many or a class for expanded clones.

CASSFSGGNNYGYTF TRBV28 NA
CASRTATNEKLFF TRBV11-2 few
CASSEGGLDYGYTF TRBV6-1 NA
CASSLAPVGWNTEAFF TRBV7-2 NA
CASSLGPSMQYF TRBV7-2 NA
CASSAELLMRYEQYF TRBV6-1 NA
CASSYFQNSNQPQHF TRBV6-6 NA
CASSHRSNYQPQHF TRBV5-8 NA
CASTADQGPYNEQFF TRBV11-1 NA
CASSLWDRSYNEQFF TRBV7-2 NA
CASSVELSSGNTIYF TRBV9 NA
CAWSRQSAEAFF TRBV30 NA
CASSEGPLNQPQHF TRBV5-8 NA
CASSLVEFSGNTIYF TRBV7-2 NA
CASSQEGQIEAFF TRBV4-2 NA
CASSLTGLAGGPDTQYF TRBV28 NA
CASSFLQGNSPLHF TRBV27 NA
CASSLVLGQGLQYF TRBV5-1 NA
CASSGRLQLGETQYF TRBV9 NA
CASSQQQGRAFF TRBV28 NA
CASRRGTGAPTGELFF TRBV5-1 NA
CASSLWLAGPNNEQFF TRBV7-9 NA
CASSSGGTTTYNEQFF TRBV28 NA
CASSPKPAGNTEAFF TRBV18 once
CASSVDQGASYGYTF TRBV9 NA
CASSGQGVNTEAFF TRBV18 NA
CASSLAGTGNEKLFF TRBV5-1 NA
CASSLAGKTQHF TRBV7-2 once
CSAQGTYEQYF TRBV20-1 NA
CASSRGDGGAQYF TRBV5-1 NA
CASSLAGGSGNTIYF TRBV5-1 NA
CASSLGQGPYEQYF TRBV6-1 NA
CASSPPWRGNTEAFF TRBV10-1 NA
CASSYYNEQFF TRBV5-5 NA
CASSFESNQPQHF TRBV7-9 once
CASSLTGNQPQHF TRBV11-2 NA
CAWSQGSDYNEQFF TRBV30 NA
CASSLGQSGEKLFF TRBV5-1 once
CASSLEGGYEQYF TRBV7-2 NA
CASSPQIHNTGELFF TRBV11-2 NA
CATSRDRSERVAFF TRBV6-6 NA
CASSPSARDSYEQYF TRBV18 NA
CASSLLLGAGTYGYTF TRBV28 NA
CASSLTGGPGPQHF TRBV28 once
CASGYRDHKWETQYF TRBV12-5 NA
CASSFRGLFADTQYF TRBV5-1 NA
CASSFNPNPNTEAFF TRBV27 NA
CASRPGLGRSEQYF TRBV6-5 once
CASSPISDSSAGGVQYF TRBV18 NA
CASSYRSPGELFF TRBV5-1 NA
CASSEDRGTTNEQFF TRBV19 NA
CASSLEPRGVDKAFF TRBV7-2 NA
CASSSSGGSTDTQYF TRBV6-4 NA
CASSLGQSSNQPQHF TRBV7-9 NA
CAIRQREGPSAGTGELFF TRBV10-3 NA
CASSDSAGGPTDTQYF TRBV6-4 NA
CASSTHRGTDTQYF TRBV6-6 NA
CSVTEPSGGYNEQFF TRBV29-1 NA
CASSYSVTGLNEKLFF TRBV6-6 NA
CASSPVAGAYNEQFF TRBV5-5 NA